A selection of T cell receptor beta chains follows, all from one sample in a study of T cell responses to AZD1222 COVID-19 vaccine. Data came from immunoSEQ multiplex PCR; TCRdb stores just in-frame clones and leaves some out. Among about 160,000 clones, roughly 90% were seen once, and the ten largest hold around 5.5%. This sample comprised peripheral blood, obtained on day 0 of AZD1222 vaccination. These receptors were obtained from an adult in good health. The CDR3 runs from the conserved cysteine through the conserved F or W. Each record gives: V gene, J gene, D gene, clone size, CDR3 DNA, CDR3 protein. The D gene is left open where the match is weak. Only part of the rows carry a size: once, few, many, or a class if the clone is expanded.

V: TRBV19; J: TRBJ2-2; D: -; size: -; DNA: TGTGCCAGTAGTATTGGGGGGACGAACACCGGGGAGCTGTTTTTT; CDR3: CASSIGGTNTGELFF
V: TRBV2; J: TRBJ2-3; D: -; size: -; DNA: TGTGCCAGCAGGGGGTTAGGACTGAGCACAGATACGCAGTATTTT; CDR3: CASRGLGLSTDTQYF
V: TRBV6-5; J: TRBJ2-5; D: -; size: -; DNA: TGTGCCAGCAGTTATGGGAGAGGGGAGACCCAGTACTTC; CDR3: CASSYGRGETQYF
V: TRBV7-2; J: TRBJ2-2; D: TRBD2; size: -; DNA: TGTGCCAGCCGAGGCGGGGGGTCGGCCGGGGAGCTGTTTTTT; CDR3: CASRGGGSAGELFF
V: TRBV28; J: TRBJ1-2; D: -; size: -; DNA: TGTGCCAGCAGTTTACAGGTTAACTATGGCTACACCTTC; CDR3: CASSLQVNYGYTF
V: TRBV5-4; J: TRBJ1-2; D: -; size: -; DNA: TGTGCCAGCAGCTTGGTGGCTAACTATGGCTACACCTTC; CDR3: CASSLVANYGYTF
V: TRBV5-1; J: TRBJ1-1; D: TRBD1; size: once; DNA: TGCGCCAGCAGCAACAAGCCCACAGGGGATTCTGAAGCTTTCTTT; CDR3: CASSNKPTGDSEAFF
V: TRBV27; J: TRBJ1-1; D: -; size: once; DNA: TGTGCCAGCAGTAGCGGGAGCTTGGGAGCTTTCTTT; CDR3: CASSSGSLGAFF
V: TRBV7-3; J: TRBJ2-1; D: -; size: -; DNA: TGTGCCAGCAGCTTAATGGTAGGAATCAATGAGCAGTTCTTC; CDR3: CASSLMVGINEQFF
V: TRBV6-2/TRBV6-3; J: TRBJ2-5; D: -; size: -; DNA: TGTGCCAGCAGTTACTCTGCGGGTCAAGAGACCCAGTACTTC; CDR3: CASSYSAGQETQYF
V: TRBV7-9; J: TRBJ2-1; D: TRBD2; size: -; DNA: TGTGCCAGCAGCTTACGGTGGGAGGGCCACAATGAGCAGTTCTTC; CDR3: CASSLRWEGHNEQFF
V: TRBV4-1; J: TRBJ1-2; D: -; size: -; DNA: TGCGCCAGCAGCCAAGATGCCCGATTTAACTATGGCTACACCTTC; CDR3: CASSQDARFNYGYTF
V: TRBV9; J: TRBJ1-4; D: -; size: -; DNA: TGTGCCAGCAGCGTTCAGGGTAATGTTGGTGAAAAACTGTTTTTT; CDR3: CASSVQGNVGEKLFF
V: TRBV27; J: TRBJ2-7; D: -; size: -; DNA: TGTGCCAGCAGTGACCCACAGGGAGCCAGCTACGAGCAGTACTTC; CDR3: CASSDPQGASYEQYF
V: TRBV4-2; J: TRBJ1-1; D: -; size: -; DNA: TGTGCCAGCAGCCAAGACGTTGACACTGAAGCTTTCTTT; CDR3: CASSQDVDTEAFF
V: TRBV3-1/TRBV3-2; J: TRBJ1-5; D: -; size: -; DNA: TGTGCCAGCAGCCAAGATCAACAGGTCCATCAGCCCCAGCATTTT; CDR3: CASSQDQQVHQPQHF
V: TRBV5-4; J: TRBJ2-3; D: TRBD1; size: -; DNA: TGTGCCAGCAGCTTAGGGACAGACGTTCCTAGCACAGATACGCAGTATTTT; CDR3: CASSLGTDVPSTDTQYF
V: TRBV24-1; J: TRBJ1-2; D: TRBD1; size: -; DNA: TGTGCCACCAGTGATCCAGGGGGTGGCAATGGCTACACCTTC; CDR3: CATSDPGGGNGYTF
V: TRBV18; J: TRBJ1-5; D: TRBD1; size: -; DNA: TGTGCCAGCTCACCACGACAGGGGACCCGCAATCAGCCCCAGCATTTT; CDR3: CASSPRQGTRNQPQHF
V: TRBV28; J: TRBJ1-5; D: -; size: once; DNA: TGTGCCAGCAGTTTAACTCATCAGCCCCAGCATTTT; CDR3: CASSLTHQPQHF
V: TRBV9; J: TRBJ1-6; D: TRBD1; size: few; DNA: TGTGCCAGCAGCGTGGGACAGGGGGTAAATTCACCCCTCCACTTT; CDR3: CASSVGQGVNSPLHF
V: TRBV27; J: TRBJ1-4; D: TRBD1; size: -; DNA: TGTGCCAGCACCCCAACCGGGACAGGGGCCGGTCGTGAAAAACTGTTTTTT; CDR3: CASTPTGTGAGREKLFF
V: TRBV9; J: TRBJ2-2; D: -; size: few; DNA: TGTGCCAGCAGCGTAGGTCCCAGGCCCACCGGGGAGCTGTTTTTT; CDR3: CASSVGPRPTGELFF
V: TRBV28; J: TRBJ1-5; D: TRBD1; size: -; DNA: TGTGCCAGCAGTCTGACAGGGCGGCAGCCCCAGCATTTT; CDR3: CASSLTGRQPQHF
V: TRBV19; J: TRBJ1-1; D: -; size: few; DNA: TGTGCCAGTAGTAAAGGGTGGGTCGGCCAGGGCCCCACTGAAGCTTTCTTT; CDR3: CASSKGWVGQGPTEAFF
V: TRBV28; J: TRBJ2-3; D: -; size: -; DNA: TGTGCCAGCAGGCTGAGGGTACCTAGCACAGATACGCAGTATTTT; CDR3: CASRLRVPSTDTQYF
V: TRBV7-2; J: TRBJ2-1; D: -; size: -; DNA: TGTGCCAGCAGCTCCCAGGGGCGACCCCAGAGGGGCAATGAGCAGTTCTTC; CDR3: CASSSQGRPQRGNEQFF
V: TRBV14; J: TRBJ1-6; D: TRBD1; size: -; DNA: TGTGCCAGCAGCGGACAGGGGATGGGTATCCACTTT; CDR3: CASSGQGMGIHF
V: TRBV19; J: TRBJ1-1; D: -; size: -; DNA: TGTGCCAGTAGTATAGGTCTGGGAGGGCGTCGCACAGAAGCTTTCTTT; CDR3: CASSIGLGGRRTEAFF
V: TRBV7-8; J: TRBJ2-3; D: TRBD2; size: -; DNA: TGTGCCAGCAGCCCGACTAGCGGGAGCTCAGATACGCAGTATTTT; CDR3: CASSPTSGSSDTQYF
V: TRBV28; J: TRBJ2-1; D: -; size: -; DNA: TGTGCCAGCAGTTTAACCTACGGGGGCCGGCAGCAGTTCTTC; CDR3: CASSLTYGGRQQFF
V: TRBV2; J: TRBJ1-5; D: TRBD1; size: once; DNA: TGTGCCAGCAGTGGGGGACAGGGGGCGCGGAATCAGCCCCAGCATTTT; CDR3: CASSGGQGARNQPQHF
V: TRBV6-5; J: TRBJ2-2; D: -; size: -; DNA: TGTGCCAGCAGACTGCAGGGGACCGGGGAGCTGTTTTTT; CDR3: CASRLQGTGELFF
V: TRBV5-6; J: TRBJ1-5; D: TRBD1; size: -; DNA: TGTGCCAGCAGCCTAGCACGGGACAGACGGGTGCAGCCCCAGCATTTT; CDR3: CASSLARDRRVQPQHF
V: TRBV7-2; J: TRBJ1-6; D: -; size: -; DNA: TGTGCCAGCAGCTTATGGGGACTGAGTAATTCACCCCTCCACTTT; CDR3: CASSLWGLSNSPLHF
V: TRBV30; J: TRBJ1-6; D: -; size: few; DNA: TGTGCCTGGAGCCTCGGGACGGTTAATTCACCCCTCCACTTT; CDR3: CAWSLGTVNSPLHF
V: TRBV6-5; J: TRBJ1-5; D: -; size: -; DNA: TGTGCCAGCAGAGCTAACAATAGGGAGGGTGGCCAGCATTTT; CDR3: CASRANNREGGQHF
V: TRBV7-2; J: TRBJ1-2; D: -; size: -; DNA: TGTGCCAGCAGCTTAGGGACCCCAGGGGTATACACCTTC; CDR3: CASSLGTPGVYTF
V: TRBV18; J: TRBJ1-2; D: -; size: -; DNA: TGTGCCAGCTCACCACCTCTTCGAGGGGAGACTTTTTATGGCTACACCTTC; CDR3: CASSPPLRGETFYGYTF
V: TRBV7-3; J: TRBJ2-1; D: -; size: -; DNA: TGTGCCAGCAGCTACCTAAACAATGAGCAGTTCTTC; CDR3: CASSYLNNEQFF
V: TRBV7-8; J: TRBJ1-3; D: TRBD1; size: -; DNA: TGTGCCAGCAGCTTACATGACAGGGGATCTGGAAACACCATATATTTT; CDR3: CASSLHDRGSGNTIYF
V: TRBV4-1; J: TRBJ2-6; D: -; size: -; DNA: TGCGCCAGCAGCCAAGATCCAGGGTTAATCCCTGGGGCCAACGTCCTGACTTTC; CDR3: CASSQDPGLIPGANVLTF
V: TRBV2; J: TRBJ1-4; D: -; size: -; DNA: TGTGCCAGCACCTCCGGGCCTTTCAATGAAAAACTGTTTTTT; CDR3: CASTSGPFNEKLFF
V: TRBV30; J: TRBJ1-1; D: TRBD1; size: once; DNA: TGTGCCAGGGGGGCAGGGGGCAGGACTGAAGCTTTCTTT; CDR3: CARGAGGRTEAFF
V: TRBV7-2; J: TRBJ2-2; D: -; size: few; DNA: TGTGCCAGCAGCTTAGGACACGACACCGGGGAGCTGTTTTTT; CDR3: CASSLGHDTGELFF
V: TRBV27; J: TRBJ2-1; D: -; size: -; DNA: TGTGCCAGCAGTTTAGCCTTTAGGGTCAATGAGCAGTTCTTC; CDR3: CASSLAFRVNEQFF
V: TRBV9; J: TRBJ1-2; D: TRBD1; size: -; DNA: TGTGCCAGCAGCGGGGGACAGGGAAACTATGGCTACACCTTC; CDR3: CASSGGQGNYGYTF
V: TRBV28; J: TRBJ1-1; D: -; size: -; DNA: TGTGCCAGCAGTACGGGACGGGGGAACACTGAAGCTTTCTTT; CDR3: CASSTGRGNTEAFF
V: TRBV7-9; J: TRBJ1-4; D: -; size: -; DNA: TGTGCCAGCAGCTTTAGTGGGGCGGAAAAACTGTTTTTT; CDR3: CASSFSGAEKLFF
V: TRBV11-2; J: TRBJ2-7; D: -; size: -; DNA: TGTGCCAGCAGAAGGGACCGCCATAGGGAGCAGTACTTC; CDR3: CASRRDRHREQYF
V: TRBV7-3; J: TRBJ2-1; D: -; size: -; DNA: TGTGCCAGCAGCTTTGGCAATGAGCAGTTCTTC; CDR3: CASSFGNEQFF
V: TRBV6-2/TRBV6-3; J: TRBJ1-6; D: -; size: -; DNA: TGTGCCAGCAGTGATAGGCCGGCGGCCCTCCACTTT; CDR3: CASSDRPAALHF
V: TRBV7-3; J: TRBJ2-5; D: TRBD2; size: -; DNA: TGTGCCAGCAGCCAAGGACTAGCGAAAGAGACCCAGTACTTC; CDR3: CASSQGLAKETQYF
V: TRBV5-4; J: TRBJ2-7; D: TRBD2; size: -; DNA: TGTGCCAGCAGCTCCGGGGGGGCCACCTACGAGCAGTACTTC; CDR3: CASSSGGATYEQYF